Reported below is one TCR beta chain. Its antigen is unidentified. Being one base from a much bigger clone, this may be a read error. The final CDR3 position lacks the conserved phenylalanine or tryptophan, pointing to a likely read error. Per the germline V gene, CDR1 is SQVTM and CDR2 is ANQGSEA. This CDR3 spans 14 amino acids. Trimming cost V 8 bases and J 5 bases, with 20 bases left between them. This specimen belongs to a study of identical twins. It was template switching that added a universal primer site, and there were unique molecular identifiers on the cDNA. TCRdb redid the calling of the 5' RACE reads with MiXCR, one entry per CDR3 protein. The data hold 1.5 million to 2 million distinct CDR3 sequences, with around 33% observed a single time. Study outcomes and limitations: Twin sharing of out-of-frame TCR alpha was underestimated by models in monozygotic pairs.

Sequences were obtained from cord blood. The receptor was derived from a newborn girl in good health. The J gene is TRBJ2-3, the V gene TRBV29-1; D remains ambiguous. The CDR3 reads CSLRDQDLGDTQYY. The CDR3 nucleotides are TGCAGCTTACGAGACCAGGATCTAGGAGATACGCAGTATTAT.